This T cell receptor (beta chain) was sequenced for a study of OX40 agonist ivuxolimab in advanced cancers. Background on the study: Participants, 80% to 90% male, averaged around 64 years of age, ranging from about 23 to 79. Partial response was recorded in three patients: one hepatocellular carcinoma and two cutaneous melanoma cases. Study-level points and caveats: Among the lowest levels of clonal expansion were found in partial responders at 0.1-3.0 mg/kg. Fewer expanded clones were found on average in CD4+ than in CD8+ T cells.

This clone was observed a single time. What it binds is unknown. The germline V gene encodes CDR1 MNHNY and CDR2 SVGAGI (reference sequence). The CDR3 has 16 amino acids. With 4 bases removed from V and 0 bases from J, the gap between germline ends came to 12 bases. Libraries were prepared by immunoSEQ multiplex PCR; TCRdb keeps only in-frame clonotypes and omits some of them. The table has approximately 79,000 clones, about 90% seen once. The chain combines TRBV6-6 with TRBJ1-4, with TRBD1 as a possible D gene (6 bases). The TCR sequence derives from an adult with an advanced solid tumor such as melanoma, head and neck, liver or kidney cancer. The specimen was CD4+ or CD8+ T cells sorted from blood, collected in a trial of the OX40 agonist ivuxolimab. The CDR3 DNA sequence: TGTGCCAGCAGTTCCCGACAGGCTTCAACTAATGAAAAACTGTTTTTT. Translating it yields CASSSRQASTNEKLFF.